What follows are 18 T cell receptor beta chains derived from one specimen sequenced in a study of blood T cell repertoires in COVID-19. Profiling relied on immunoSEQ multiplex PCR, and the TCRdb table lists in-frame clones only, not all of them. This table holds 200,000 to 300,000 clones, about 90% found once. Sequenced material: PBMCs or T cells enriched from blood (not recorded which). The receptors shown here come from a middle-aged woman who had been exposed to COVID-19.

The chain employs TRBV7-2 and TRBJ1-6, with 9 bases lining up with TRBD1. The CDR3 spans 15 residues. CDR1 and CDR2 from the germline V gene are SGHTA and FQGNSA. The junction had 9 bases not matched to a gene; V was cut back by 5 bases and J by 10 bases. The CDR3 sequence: CASSTSGQGGSPLHF. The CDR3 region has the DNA TGTGCCAGCAGCACCTCGGGACAGGGCGGCTCACCCCTCCACTTT.

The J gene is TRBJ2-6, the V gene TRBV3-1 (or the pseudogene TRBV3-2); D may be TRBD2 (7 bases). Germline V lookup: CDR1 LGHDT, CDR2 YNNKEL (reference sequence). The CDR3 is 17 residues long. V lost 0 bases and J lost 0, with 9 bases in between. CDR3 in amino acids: CASSQDRGGSGANVLTF. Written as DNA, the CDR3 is TGTGCCAGCAGCCAAGATAGGGGGGGCTCTGGGGCCAACGTCCTGACTTTC.

CDR3 sequence reads: CASRPENYKETQYF. CDR3 coding DNA: TGCGCCAGCAGACCCGAAAATTACAAGGAGACCCAGTACTTC. The chain has TRBV5-1 and TRBJ2-5; no clear D. The CDR3 spans 14 residues. Germline assignment: CDR1 SGHRS and CDR2 YFSETQ. V gave up 5 bases and J gave up 5 bases, with 16 bases separating them.

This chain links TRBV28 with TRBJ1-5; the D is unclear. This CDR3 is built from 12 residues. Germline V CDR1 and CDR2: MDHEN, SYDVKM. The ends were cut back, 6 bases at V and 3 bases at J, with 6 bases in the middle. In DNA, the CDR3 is TGTGCCAGCAGGTCATCCAATCAGCCCCAGCATTTT. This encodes CASRSSNQPQHF.

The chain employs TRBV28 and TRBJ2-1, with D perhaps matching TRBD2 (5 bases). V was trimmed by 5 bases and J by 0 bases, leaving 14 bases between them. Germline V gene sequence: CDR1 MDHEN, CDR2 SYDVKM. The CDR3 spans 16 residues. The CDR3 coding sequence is TGTGCCAGCAGTCCCCCGGGAAGGAGCTCCTACAATGAGCAGTTCTTC. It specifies CASSPPGRSSYNEQFF.

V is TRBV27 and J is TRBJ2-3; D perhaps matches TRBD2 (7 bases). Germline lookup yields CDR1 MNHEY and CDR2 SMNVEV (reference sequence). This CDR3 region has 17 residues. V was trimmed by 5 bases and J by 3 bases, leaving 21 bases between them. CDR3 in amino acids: CASSLRGGGPVTDTQYF. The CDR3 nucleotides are TGTGCCAGCAGTCTCCGAGGGGGAGGGCCTGTTACAGATACGCAGTATTTT.

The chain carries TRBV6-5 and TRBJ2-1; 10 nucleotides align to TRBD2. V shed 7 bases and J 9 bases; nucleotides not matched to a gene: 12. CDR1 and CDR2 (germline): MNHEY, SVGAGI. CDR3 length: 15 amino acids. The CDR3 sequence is CASKGSGRGTGEQFF. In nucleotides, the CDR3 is TGTGCCAGCAAAGGGAGCGGGAGGGGGACGGGTGAGCAGTTCTTC.

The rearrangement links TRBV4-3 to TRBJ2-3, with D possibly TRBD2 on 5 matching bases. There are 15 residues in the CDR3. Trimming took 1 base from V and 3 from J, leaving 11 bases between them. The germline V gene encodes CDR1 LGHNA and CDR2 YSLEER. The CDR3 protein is CASSQGTGFTDTQYF. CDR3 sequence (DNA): TGCGCCAGCAGCCAAGGGACGGGATTTACAGATACGCAGTATTTT.

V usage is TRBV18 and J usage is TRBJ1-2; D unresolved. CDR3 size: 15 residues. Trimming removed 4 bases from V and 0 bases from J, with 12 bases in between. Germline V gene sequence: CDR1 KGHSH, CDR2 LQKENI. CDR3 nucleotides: TGTGCCAGCTCACGTGGTGCAGTGGCTAACTATGGCTACACCTTC. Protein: CASSRGAVANYGYTF.

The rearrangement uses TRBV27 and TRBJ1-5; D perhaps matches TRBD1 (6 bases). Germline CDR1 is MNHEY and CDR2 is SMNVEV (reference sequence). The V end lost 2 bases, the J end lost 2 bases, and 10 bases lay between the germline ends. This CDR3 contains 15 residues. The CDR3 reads CASSLGRGRNQPQHF. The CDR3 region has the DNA TGTGCCAGCAGTTTAGGCAGGGGTCGCAATCAGCCCCAGCATTTT.

The CDR3, as DNA: TGTGCCAGCAGCGTGACAGGGAATGCCTACGAGCAGTACTTC. Its translation is CASSVTGNAYEQYF. The chain uses TRBV5-5 and TRBJ2-7; TRBD1 matches at 7 bases. CDR1 is SGHKS and CDR2 is YYEKEE in the germline V gene (reference sequence). This CDR3 is 14 amino acids long. V gave up 4 bases and J gave up 2 bases; unmatched junction bases: 6. The variable domain in full, completed from reference TRBV5-5 and TRBJ2-7, reads DAGVTQSPTHLIKTRGQQVTLRCSPISGHKSVSWYQQVLGQGPQFIFQYYEKEERGRGNFPDRFSARQFPNYSSELNVNALLLGDSALYLCASSVTGNAYEQYFGPGTRLTVT.

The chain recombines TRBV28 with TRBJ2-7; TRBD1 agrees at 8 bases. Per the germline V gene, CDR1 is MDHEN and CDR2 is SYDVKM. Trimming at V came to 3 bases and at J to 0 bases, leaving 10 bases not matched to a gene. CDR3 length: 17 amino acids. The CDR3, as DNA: TGTGCCAGCAGTTTCCCCCGTGGGACAGGAGGCTCCTACGAGCAGTACTTC. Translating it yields CASSFPRGTGGSYEQYF.

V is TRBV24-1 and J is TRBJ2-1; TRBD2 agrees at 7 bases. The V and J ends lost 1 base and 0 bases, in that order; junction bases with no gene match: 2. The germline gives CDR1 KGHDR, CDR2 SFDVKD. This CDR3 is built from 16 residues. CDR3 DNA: TGTGCCACCAGTGATTTCGGGGGGTTCTCCTACAATGAGCAGTTCTTC. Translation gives CATSDFGGFSYNEQFF.

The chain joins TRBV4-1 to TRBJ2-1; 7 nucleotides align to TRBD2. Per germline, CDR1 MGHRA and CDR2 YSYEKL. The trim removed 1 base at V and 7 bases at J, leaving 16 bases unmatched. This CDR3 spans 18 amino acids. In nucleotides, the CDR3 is TGCGCCAGCAGCCAAGCTCGTTTTCTGGGGGAGGGGCGAAATGAGCAGTTCTTC. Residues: CASSQARFLGEGRNEQFF.

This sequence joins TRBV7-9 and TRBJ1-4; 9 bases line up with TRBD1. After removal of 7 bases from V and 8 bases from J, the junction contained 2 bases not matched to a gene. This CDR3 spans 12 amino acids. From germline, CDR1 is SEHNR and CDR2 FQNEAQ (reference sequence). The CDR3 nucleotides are TGTGCCAGCAACAGGGGGCGGGAAAAACTGTTTTTT. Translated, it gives CASNRGREKLFF.

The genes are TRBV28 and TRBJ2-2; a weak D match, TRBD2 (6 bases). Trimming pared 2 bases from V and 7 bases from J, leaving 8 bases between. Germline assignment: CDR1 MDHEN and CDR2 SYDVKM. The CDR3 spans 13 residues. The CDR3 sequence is CASSLGGRGELFF. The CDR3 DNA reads TGTGCCAGCAGTTTAGGAGGGCGCGGGGAGCTGTTTTTT.

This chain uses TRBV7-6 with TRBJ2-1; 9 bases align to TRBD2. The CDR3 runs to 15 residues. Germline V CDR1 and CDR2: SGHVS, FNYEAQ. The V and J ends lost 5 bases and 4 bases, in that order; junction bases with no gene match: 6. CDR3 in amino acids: CASSQSTSGYNEQFF. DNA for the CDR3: TGTGCCAGCAGCCAAAGCACTAGCGGGTACAATGAGCAGTTCTTC.

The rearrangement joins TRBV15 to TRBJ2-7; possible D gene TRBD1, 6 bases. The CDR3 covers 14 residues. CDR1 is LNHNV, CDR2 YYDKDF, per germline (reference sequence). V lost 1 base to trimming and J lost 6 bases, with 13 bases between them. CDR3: CATSRGQDAGEQYF. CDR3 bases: TGTGCCACCAGCAGAGGACAGGACGCCGGCGAGCAGTACTTC. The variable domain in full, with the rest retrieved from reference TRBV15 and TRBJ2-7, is DAMVIQNPRYQVTQFGKPVTLSCSQTLNHNVMYWYQQKSSQAPKLLFHYYDKDFNNEADTPDNFQSRRPNTSFCFLDIRSPGLGDTAMYLCATSRGQDAGEQYFGPGTRLTVT.